These 8 T cell receptor beta chains originate from one sample sequenced in a study of CD8 T cells in ankylosing spondylitis. The study, taken as a whole, reports: A TCR beta motif of several highly homologous variants seemed to mark ankylosing spondylitis blood.

Their cognate antigens are unknown. One entry per CDR3 protein results from TCRdb running MiXCR on the 5' RACE reads. Of about 440,000 distinct CDR3 sequences listed, roughly 18% were seen once; the top ten hold under 1.2%. The sequenced material came from blood, either unsorted or a sorted T cell fraction (not recorded which). These receptors all come from a male donor with ankylosing spondylitis.

This chain joins TRBV28 and TRBJ2-7; no clear D gene. The V end lost 7 bases, the J end lost 2 bases, and 15 bases lay between the germline ends. CDR3 length: 14 residues. The germline CDR1 and CDR2 sequences are MDHEN and SYDVKM. This CDR3 reads CASTIPGLTYEQYF. CDR3 DNA sequence: TGTGCCAGCACCATCCCGGGCCTAACCTACGAGCAGTACTTC.

This rearrangement joins TRBV7-2 to TRBJ1-5; D perhaps matches TRBD1 (6 bases). The CDR3 loop spans 15 amino acids. V was trimmed by 1 base and J by 7 bases, leaving 14 bases between them. Germline V gives CDR1 SGHTA, CDR2 FQGNSA. CDR3 nucleotide sequence: TGTGCCAGCAGCTTAGATGGCAGGGGAAGCCAGCCCCAGCATTTT. It yields the protein CASSLDGRGSQPQHF. Together with reference TRBV7-2 and TRBJ1-5, the CDR3 gives the full variable domain: GAGVSQSPSNKVTEKGKDVELRCDPISGHTALYWYRQSLGQGLEFLIYFQGNSAPDKSGLPSDRFSAERTGGSVSTLTIQRTQQEDSAVYLCASSLDGRGSQPQHFGDGTRLSIL.

V and J are TRBV11-2 and TRBJ2-5, with D tentatively TRBD1 (5 bases). This CDR3 has 19 residues. Germline V CDR1 and CDR2: SGHAT, FQNNGV. Trimming stripped 5 bases from V and 5 bases from J, with 30 bases between. Here the CDR3 reads CASSPKARQRILSIETQYF. CDR3 nucleotides: TGTGCCAGCAGCCCCAAGGCGAGACAGCGAATACTGTCCATCGAGACCCAGTACTTC.

In this sample, this clonotype turned up once. V and J are TRBV7-8 and TRBJ2-1; 11 nucleotides agree with TRBD2. The CDR3 is made up of 17 amino acids. V was clipped by 4 bases and J by 6 bases; unmatched bases: 11. Germline V CDR1 and CDR2: SGHVS, FQNEAQ. CDR3 residues: CASSSRVAGGSSNEQFF. The CDR3 DNA sequence: TGTGCCAGCAGCTCTCGGGTAGCGGGAGGGTCTAGCAATGAGCAGTTCTTC.

The rearrangement joins TRBV27 to TRBJ2-2, with a weak D call TRBD2 (5 bases). In germline, CDR1 is MNHEY, CDR2 SMNVEV (reference sequence). The CDR3 covers 14 residues. V lost 5 bases and J lost 4, with 11 bases in between. The CDR3 loop reads CASSKTTSTGELFF. CDR3 nucleotide sequence: TGTGCCAGCAGTAAAACAACTAGCACCGGGGAGCTGTTTTTT.

The V and J genes are TRBV11-2 and TRBJ2-1; 8 positions agree with TRBD2. Germline loops: CDR1 SGHAT, CDR2 FQNNGV. V lost 5 bases, J lost 8 bases, and 11 bases stayed unmatched. This CDR3 is 15 amino acids long. This CDR3 is CASSRRREASHEQFF. DNA for the CDR3: TGTGCCAGCAGCCGCCGGCGGGAGGCTTCACATGAGCAGTTCTTC.

In this sample, this clonotype turned up many times. This rearrangement joins TRBV7-9 to TRBJ2-7, with D maybe TRBD1 (6 bases). This CDR3 has 14 residues. Germline CDR1 is SEHNR and CDR2 is FQNEAQ (reference sequence). V lost 4 bases and J lost 2, with 12 bases in between. The CDR3 DNA reads TGTGCCAGCAGCTCTGGGGACAAACCCTACGAGCAGTACTTC. This translates into CASSSGDKPYEQYF.

CDR3 nucleotide sequence: TGTGCCAGCAGCTTAAAGGGACTAGCGATCTACGAGCAGTACTTC. Protein sequence: CASSLKGLAIYEQYF. The V call is TRBV7-2, the J call TRBJ2-7; 10 nucleotides agree with TRBD2. J was trimmed by 3 bases and V by 2 bases; bases with no gene match: 4. From germline, CDR1 is SGHTA and CDR2 FQGNSA. The CDR3 covers 15 residues.